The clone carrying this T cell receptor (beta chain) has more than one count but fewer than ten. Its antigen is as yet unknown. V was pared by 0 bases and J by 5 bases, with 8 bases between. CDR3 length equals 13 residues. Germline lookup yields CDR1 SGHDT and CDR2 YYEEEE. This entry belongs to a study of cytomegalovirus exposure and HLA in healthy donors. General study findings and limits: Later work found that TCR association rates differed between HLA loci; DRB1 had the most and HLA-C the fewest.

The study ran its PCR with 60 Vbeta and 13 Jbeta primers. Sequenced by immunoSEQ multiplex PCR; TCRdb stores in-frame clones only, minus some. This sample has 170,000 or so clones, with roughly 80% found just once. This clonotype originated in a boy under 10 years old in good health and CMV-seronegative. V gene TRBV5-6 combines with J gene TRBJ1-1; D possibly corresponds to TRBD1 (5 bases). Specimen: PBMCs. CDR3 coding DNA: TGTGCCAGCAGCTTGGGTGGGGGGACTGAAGCTTTCTTT. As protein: CASSLGGGTEAFF.